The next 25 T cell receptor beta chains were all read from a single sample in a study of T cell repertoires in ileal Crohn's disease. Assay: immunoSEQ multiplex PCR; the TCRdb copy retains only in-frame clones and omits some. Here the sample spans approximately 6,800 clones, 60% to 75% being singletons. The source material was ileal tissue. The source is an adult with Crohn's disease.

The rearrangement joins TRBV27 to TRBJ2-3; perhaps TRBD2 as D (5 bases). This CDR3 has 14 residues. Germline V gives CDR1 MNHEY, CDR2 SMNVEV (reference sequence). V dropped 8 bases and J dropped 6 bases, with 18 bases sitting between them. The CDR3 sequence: CASSDVRARDTQYF. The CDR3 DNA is TGTGCCAGCTCCGACGTGAGGGCGAGGGATACGCAGTATTTT.

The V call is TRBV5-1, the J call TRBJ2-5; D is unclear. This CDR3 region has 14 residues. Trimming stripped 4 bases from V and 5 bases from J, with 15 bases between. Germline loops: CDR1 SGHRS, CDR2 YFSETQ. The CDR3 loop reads CASSPLGLRETQYF. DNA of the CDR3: TGCGCCAGCAGCCCTCTGGGCCTACGGGAGACCCAGTACTTC.

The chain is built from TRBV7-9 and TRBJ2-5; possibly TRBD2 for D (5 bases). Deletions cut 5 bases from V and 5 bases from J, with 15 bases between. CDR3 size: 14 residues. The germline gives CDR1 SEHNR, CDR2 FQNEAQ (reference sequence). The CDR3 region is CASSKGLGWETQYF. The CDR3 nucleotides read TGTGCCAGCAGCAAAGGACTGGGTTGGGAGACCCAGTACTTC. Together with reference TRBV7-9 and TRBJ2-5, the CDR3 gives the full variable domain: DTGVSQNPRHKITKRGQNVTFRCDPISEHNRLYWYRQTLGQGPEFLTYFQNEAQLEKSRLLSDRFSAERPKGSFSTLEIQRTEQGDSAMYLCASSKGLGWETQYFGPGTRLLVL.

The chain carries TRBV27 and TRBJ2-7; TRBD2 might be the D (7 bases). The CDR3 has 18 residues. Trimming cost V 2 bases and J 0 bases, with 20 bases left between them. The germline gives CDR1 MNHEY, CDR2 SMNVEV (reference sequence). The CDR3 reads CASSLEGGTGTASYEQYF. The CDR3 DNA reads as TGTGCCAGCAGTTTAGAGGGGGGGACCGGGACGGCCTCCTACGAGCAGTACTTC.

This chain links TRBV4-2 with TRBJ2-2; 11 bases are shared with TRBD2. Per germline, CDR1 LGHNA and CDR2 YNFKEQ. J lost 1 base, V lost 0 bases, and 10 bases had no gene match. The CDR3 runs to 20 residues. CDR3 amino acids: CASSQEKGTGTSGNTGELFF. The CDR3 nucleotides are TGTGCCAGCAGCCAAGAAAAAGGAACCGGGACTAGCGGGAACACCGGGGAGCTGTTTTTT.

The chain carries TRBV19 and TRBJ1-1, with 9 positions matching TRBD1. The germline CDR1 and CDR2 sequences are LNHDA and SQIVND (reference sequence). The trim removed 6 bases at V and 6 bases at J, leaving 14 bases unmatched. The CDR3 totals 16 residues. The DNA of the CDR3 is TGTGCCAGTAGCCGGGACAGGGTGATTTTCGGGTCTGAAGCTTTCTTT. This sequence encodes CASSRDRVIFGSEAFF. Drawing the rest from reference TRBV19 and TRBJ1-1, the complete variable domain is DGGITQSPKYLFRKEGQNVTLSCEQNLNHDAMYWYRQDPGQGLRLIYYSQIVNDFQKGDIAEGYSVSREKKESFPLTVTSAQKNPTAFYLCASSRDRVIFGSEAFFGQGTRLTVV.

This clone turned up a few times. The CDR3 spells CASMRLHSPLHF. CDR3 bases: TGTGCCAGCATGCGTTTACATTCACCCCTCCACTTT. The V gene is TRBV6-5, the J gene TRBJ1-6; no firm D call. Trimming removed 7 bases at V and 8 bases at J, with 9 bases between. Germline V lookup: CDR1 MNHEY, CDR2 SVGAGI. The CDR3 is made up of 12 amino acids.

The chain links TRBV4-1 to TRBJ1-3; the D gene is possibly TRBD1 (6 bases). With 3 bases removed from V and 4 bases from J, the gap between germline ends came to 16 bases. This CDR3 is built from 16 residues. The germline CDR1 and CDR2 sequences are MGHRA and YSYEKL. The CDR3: CASSQPSGQLGNTIYF. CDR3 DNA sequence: TGCGCCAGCAGCCAGCCCTCCGGACAGCTGGGAAACACCATATATTTT.

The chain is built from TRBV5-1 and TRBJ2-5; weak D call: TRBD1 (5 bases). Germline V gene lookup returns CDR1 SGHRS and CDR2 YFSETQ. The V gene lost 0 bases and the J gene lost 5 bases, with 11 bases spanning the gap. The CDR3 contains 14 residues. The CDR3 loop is CASSLDQGGETQYF. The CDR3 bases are TGCGCCAGCAGCTTGGACCAGGGTGGGGAGACCCAGTACTTC.

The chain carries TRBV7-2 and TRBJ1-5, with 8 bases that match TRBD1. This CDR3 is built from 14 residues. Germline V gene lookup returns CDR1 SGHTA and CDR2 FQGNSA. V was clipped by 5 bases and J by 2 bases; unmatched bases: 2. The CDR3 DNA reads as TGTGCCAGCAGCCCGGACAGGGGCAATCAGCCCCAGCATTTT. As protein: CASSPDRGNQPQHF.

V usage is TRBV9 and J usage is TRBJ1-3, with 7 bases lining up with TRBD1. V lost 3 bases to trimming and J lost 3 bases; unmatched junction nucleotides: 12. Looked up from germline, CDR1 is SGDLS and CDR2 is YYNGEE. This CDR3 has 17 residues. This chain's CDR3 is CASSAKTIGGLGNTIYF. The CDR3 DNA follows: TGTGCCAGCAGCGCAAAGACCATAGGGGGCCTTGGAAACACCATATATTTT.

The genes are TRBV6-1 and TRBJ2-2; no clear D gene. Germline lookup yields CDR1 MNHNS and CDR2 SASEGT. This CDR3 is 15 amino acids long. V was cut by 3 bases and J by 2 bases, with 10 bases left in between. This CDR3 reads CASSEQTANTGELFF. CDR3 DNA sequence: TGTGCCAGCAGTGAGCAAACAGCAAACACCGGGGAGCTGTTTTTT.

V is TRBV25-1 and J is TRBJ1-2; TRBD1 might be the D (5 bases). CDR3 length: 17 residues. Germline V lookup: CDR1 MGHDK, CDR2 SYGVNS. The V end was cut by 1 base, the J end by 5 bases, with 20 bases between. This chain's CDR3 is CASSEFPQAAFGYGYTF. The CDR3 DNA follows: TGTGCCAGCAGTGAATTCCCACAGGCAGCCTTCGGGTATGGCTACACCTTC.

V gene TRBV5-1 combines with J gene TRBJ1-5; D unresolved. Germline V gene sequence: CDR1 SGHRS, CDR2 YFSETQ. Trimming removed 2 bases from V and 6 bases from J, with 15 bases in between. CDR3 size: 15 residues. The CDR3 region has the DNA TGCGCCAGCAGCTTAGCGGACCCGCTTCGTCAGCCCCAGCATTTT. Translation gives CASSLADPLRQPQHF.

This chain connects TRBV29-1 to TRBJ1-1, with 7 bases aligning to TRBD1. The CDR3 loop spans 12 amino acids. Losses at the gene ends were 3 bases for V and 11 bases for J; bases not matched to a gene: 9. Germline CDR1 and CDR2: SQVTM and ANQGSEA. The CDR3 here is CSVDPSGTDAFF. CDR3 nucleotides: TGCAGCGTTGACCCCTCCGGGACAGATGCTTTCTTT.

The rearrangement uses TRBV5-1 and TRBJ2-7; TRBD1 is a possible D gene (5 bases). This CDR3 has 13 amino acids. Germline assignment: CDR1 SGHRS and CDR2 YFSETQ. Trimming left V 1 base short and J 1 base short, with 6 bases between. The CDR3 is CASSLTGSYEQYF. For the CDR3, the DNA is TGCGCCAGCAGCTTGACAGGTTCCTACGAGCAGTACTTC.

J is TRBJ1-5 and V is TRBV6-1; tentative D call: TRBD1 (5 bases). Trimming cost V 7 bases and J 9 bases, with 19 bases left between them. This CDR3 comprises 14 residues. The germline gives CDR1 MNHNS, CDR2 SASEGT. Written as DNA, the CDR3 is TGTGCCAGCATGGTACTGCAGGGTGAGCGGCCCCAGCATTTT. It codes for CASMVLQGERPQHF.

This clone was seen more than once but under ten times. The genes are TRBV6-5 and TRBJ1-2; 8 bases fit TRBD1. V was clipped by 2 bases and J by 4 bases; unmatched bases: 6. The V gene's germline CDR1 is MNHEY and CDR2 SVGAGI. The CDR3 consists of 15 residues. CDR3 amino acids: CASSYRGQGAYGYTF. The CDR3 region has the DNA TGTGCCAGCAGTTACCGCGGACAGGGAGCCTATGGCTACACCTTC.

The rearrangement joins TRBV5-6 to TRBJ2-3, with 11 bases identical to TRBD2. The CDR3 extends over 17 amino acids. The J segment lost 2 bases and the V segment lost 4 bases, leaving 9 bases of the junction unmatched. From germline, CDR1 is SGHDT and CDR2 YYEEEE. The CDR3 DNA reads TGTGCCAGCAGCCCTACCCGACTAGCGGGGAACACAGATACGCAGTATTTT. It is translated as CASSPTRLAGNTDTQYF.

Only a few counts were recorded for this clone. CDR3 in amino acids: CASSALPGMTYNSPLHF. CDR3 nucleotides: TGCGCCAGCAGCGCACTTCCAGGGATGACCTATAATTCACCCCTCCACTTT. The J gene is TRBJ1-6, the V gene TRBV4-3; possible D gene TRBD1, 5 bases. The ends were cut back, 5 bases at V and 2 bases at J, with 16 bases in the middle. The CDR3 extends over 17 amino acids. The germline V gene encodes CDR1 LGHNA and CDR2 YSLEER.

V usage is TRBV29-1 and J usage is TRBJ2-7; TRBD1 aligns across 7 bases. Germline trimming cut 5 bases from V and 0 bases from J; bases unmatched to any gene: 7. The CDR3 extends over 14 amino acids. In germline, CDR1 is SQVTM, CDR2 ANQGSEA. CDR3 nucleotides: TGCAGCGTTCGACAGGGTCCGATCTCCTACGAGCAGTACTTC. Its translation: CSVRQGPISYEQYF.

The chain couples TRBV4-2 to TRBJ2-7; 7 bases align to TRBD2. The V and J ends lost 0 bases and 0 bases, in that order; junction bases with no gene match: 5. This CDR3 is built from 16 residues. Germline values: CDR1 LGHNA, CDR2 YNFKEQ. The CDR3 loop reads CASSQDVAGSSYEQYF. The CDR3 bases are TGTGCCAGCAGCCAAGATGTAGCGGGCAGCTCCTACGAGCAGTACTTC.

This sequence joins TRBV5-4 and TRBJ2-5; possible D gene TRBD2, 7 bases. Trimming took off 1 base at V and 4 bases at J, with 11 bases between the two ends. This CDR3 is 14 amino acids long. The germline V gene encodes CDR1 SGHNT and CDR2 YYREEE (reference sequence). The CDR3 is CASSLRGAAETQYF. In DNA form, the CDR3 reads TGTGCCAGCAGCTTGCGGGGGGCCGCAGAGACCCAGTACTTC. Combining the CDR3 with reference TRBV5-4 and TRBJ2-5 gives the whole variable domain ETGVTQSPTHLIKTRGQQVTLRCSSQSGHNTVSWYQQALGQGPQFIFQYYREEENGRGNFPPRFSGLQFPNYSSELNVNALELDDSALYLCASSLRGAAETQYFGPGTRLLVL.

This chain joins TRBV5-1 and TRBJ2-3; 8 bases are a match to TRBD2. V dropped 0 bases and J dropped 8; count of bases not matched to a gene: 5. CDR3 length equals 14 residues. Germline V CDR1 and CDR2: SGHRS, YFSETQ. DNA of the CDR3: TGCGCCAGCAGCTTGGCCCCCGGACTAGCTACGCAGTATTTT. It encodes CASSLAPGLATQYF.

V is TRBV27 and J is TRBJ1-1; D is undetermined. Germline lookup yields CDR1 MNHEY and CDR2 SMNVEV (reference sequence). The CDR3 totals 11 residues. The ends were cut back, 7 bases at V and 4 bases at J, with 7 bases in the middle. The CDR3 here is CASKYSTEAFF. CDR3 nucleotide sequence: TGTGCCAGCAAGTACAGCACTGAAGCTTTCTTT.